The 9 T cell receptor beta chains given below trace back to one sample, sequenced in a study of identifying expanded T cells in peripheral blood. TCRdb keeps only in-frame clones here, not all; method: immunoSEQ multiplex PCR. The top ten hold approximately 8.9% of the sample, which has approximately 140,000 clones, around 88% seen once. Sequencing was carried out using blood. These TCRs come from a person between 18 and 75 years old in good health.

The chain has TRBV7-2 and TRBJ2-6; 10 positions match TRBD1. This CDR3 has 19 amino acids. The trim removed 2 bases at V and 0 bases at J, leaving 7 bases unmatched. Germline CDR1 SGHTA, CDR2 FQGNSA. In DNA form, the CDR3 reads TGTGCCAGCAGCTTACTCTGGGACAGGGGAATCTCTGGGGCCAACGTCCTGACTTTC. The encoded protein is CASSLLWDRGISGANVLTF.

V is TRBV6-6 and J is TRBJ1-2; D gene unclear. Germline values: CDR1 MNHNY, CDR2 SVGAGI (reference sequence). There are 14 residues in the CDR3. The V end was cut by 6 bases, the J end by 7 bases, with 18 bases between. DNA for the CDR3: TGTGCCAGCAGCCTGACTAGGGTTGATCGTGGCTACACCTTC. As protein: CASSLTRVDRGYTF.

The rearrangement links TRBV6-6 to TRBJ1-2, with D tentatively TRBD1 (6 bases). V shed 4 bases and J shed 5 bases, with 17 bases lying between them. The CDR3 runs to 15 residues. CDR1 is MNHNY, CDR2 SVGAGI, per germline (reference sequence). CDR3 DNA: TGTGCCAGCAGTTCCGGCGGACAGACCATTTATGGCTACACCTTC. This codes for CASSSGGQTIYGYTF.

The chain carries TRBV2 and TRBJ2-2, with a weak D call TRBD1 (5 bases). The germline V gene encodes CDR1 SNHLY and CDR2 FYNNEI. This CDR3 has 16 amino acids. V was pared by 2 bases and J by 4 bases, with 14 bases between. CDR3 sequence: CASSEYRGLGTGELFF. The CDR3, as DNA: TGTGCCAGCAGTGAATATAGGGGATTAGGCACCGGGGAGCTGTTTTTT.

The chain's CDR3 is CASSAYNEQFF. For the CDR3, the DNA is TGTGCCAGCAGTGCCTACAATGAGCAGTTCTTC. The gene calls are TRBV2 and TRBJ2-1; D gene unclear. V lost 4 bases and J 2 bases, leaving 0 bases between the germline ends. This CDR3 is 11 amino acids long. Germline loops: CDR1 SNHLY, CDR2 FYNNEI.

Written as DNA, the CDR3 is TGTGCCAGCAGCTTAACGGGTGGTGAGCAGTTCTTC. Its protein is CASSLTGGEQFF. The J gene is TRBJ2-1, the V gene TRBV7-2, with no clear D. CDR3 length: 12 residues. The V end was cut by 2 bases, the J end by 9 bases, with 8 bases between. In germline, CDR1 is SGHTA, CDR2 FQGNSA.

The chain is built from TRBV11-2 and TRBJ1-5; D may be TRBD1 (6 bases). CDR3 length equals 15 residues. Trimming took 3 bases from V and 3 from J, leaving 12 bases between them. Per germline, CDR1 SGHAT and CDR2 FQNNGV. The CDR3 DNA reads TGTGCCAGCAGCTTTCGGGGGGGCATCAATCAGCCCCAGCATTTT. Protein: CASSFRGGINQPQHF.

V gene TRBV25-1 combines with J gene TRBJ2-7; 12 bases are shared with TRBD2. CDR3 length equals 15 residues. J lost 2 bases, V lost 4 bases, and 3 bases had no gene match. Germline V gene lookup returns CDR1 MGHDK and CDR2 SYGVNS. CDR3 sequence reads: CASSVTSGGTYEQYF. The DNA of the CDR3 is TGTGCCAGCAGTGTTACTAGCGGGGGGACCTACGAGCAGTACTTC.

The J gene is TRBJ2-7, the V gene TRBV7-9; 12 bases agree with TRBD1. Trimming at V came to 3 bases and at J to 3 bases, leaving 6 bases not matched to a gene. This CDR3 is built from 16 residues. Germline CDR1 and CDR2: SEHNR and FQNEAQ (reference sequence). The CDR3 region has the DNA TGTGCCAGCAGCTTCGGGACAGGGGGCTCTGTCTACGAGCAGTACTTC. Its translation: CASSFGTGGSVYEQYF.